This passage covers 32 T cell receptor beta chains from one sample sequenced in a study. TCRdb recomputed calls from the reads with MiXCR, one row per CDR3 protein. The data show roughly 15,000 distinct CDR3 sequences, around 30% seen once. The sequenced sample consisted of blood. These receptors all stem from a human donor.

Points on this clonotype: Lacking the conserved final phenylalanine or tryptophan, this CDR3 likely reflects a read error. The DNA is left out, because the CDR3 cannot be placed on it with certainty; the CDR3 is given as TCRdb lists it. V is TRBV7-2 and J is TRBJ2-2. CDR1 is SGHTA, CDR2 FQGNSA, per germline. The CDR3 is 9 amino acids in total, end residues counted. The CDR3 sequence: CASSQGASG.

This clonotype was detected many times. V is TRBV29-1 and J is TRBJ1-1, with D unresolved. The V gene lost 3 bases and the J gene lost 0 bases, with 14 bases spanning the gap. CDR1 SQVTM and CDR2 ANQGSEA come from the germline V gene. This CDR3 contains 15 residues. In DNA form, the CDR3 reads TGCAGCGTTGATAAGAGGGCAATCATGAACACTGAAGCTTTCTTT. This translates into CSVDKRAIMNTEAFF.

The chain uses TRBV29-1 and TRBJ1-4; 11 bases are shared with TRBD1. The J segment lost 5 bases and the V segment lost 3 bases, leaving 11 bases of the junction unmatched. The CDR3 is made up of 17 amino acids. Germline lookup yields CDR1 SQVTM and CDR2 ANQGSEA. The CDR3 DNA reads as TGCAGCGTTGATAAATCCGGGACAGGGGGGACGAATGAAAAACTGTTTTTT. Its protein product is CSVDKSGTGGTNEKLFF.

This chain's CDR3 is CASSRALTEGYGYTF. DNA of the CDR3: TGTGCCAGCAGCCGCGCACTGACTGAGGGGTATGGCTACACCTTC. The chain has TRBV4-2 and TRBJ1-2; the D gene is possibly TRBD1 (5 bases). The CDR3 sequence is 15 residues long. Germline CDR1 is LGHNA and CDR2 is YNFKEQ. V lost 4 bases, J lost 5 bases, and 17 bases lay in between.

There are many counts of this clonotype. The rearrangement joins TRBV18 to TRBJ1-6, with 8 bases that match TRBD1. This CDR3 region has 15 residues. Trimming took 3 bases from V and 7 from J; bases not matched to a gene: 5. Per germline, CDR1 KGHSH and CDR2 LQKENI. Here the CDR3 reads CASSPDRASNSPLHF. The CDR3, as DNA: TGTGCCAGCTCACCGGACAGGGCTTCCAATTCACCCCTCCACTTT.

The CDR3 is CSHPGGTSDFYEQYF. For the CDR3, the DNA is TGCAGCCACCCGGGGGGGACTAGCGACTTCTACGAGCAGTACTTC. V is TRBV29-1 and J is TRBJ2-7; TRBD2 agrees at 10 bases. Germline CDR1 SQVTM, CDR2 ANQGSEA. CDR3 length: 15 amino acids. The V segment lost 8 bases and the J segment 3 bases; nucleotides outside the gene matches: 13.

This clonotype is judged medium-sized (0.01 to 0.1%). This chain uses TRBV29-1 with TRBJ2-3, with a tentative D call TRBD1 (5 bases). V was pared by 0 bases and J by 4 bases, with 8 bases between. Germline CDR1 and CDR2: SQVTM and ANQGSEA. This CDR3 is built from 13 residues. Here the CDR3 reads CSVEDRVPDTQYF. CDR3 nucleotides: TGCAGCGTTGAAGACAGGGTCCCAGATACGCAGTATTTT.

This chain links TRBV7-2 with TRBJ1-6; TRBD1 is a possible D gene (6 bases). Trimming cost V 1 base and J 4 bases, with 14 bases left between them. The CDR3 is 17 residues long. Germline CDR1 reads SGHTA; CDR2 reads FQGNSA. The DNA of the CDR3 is TGTGCCAGCAGCTTAGTGTACAGGGTGGAATATAATTCACCCCTCCACTTT. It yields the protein CASSLVYRVEYNSPLHF. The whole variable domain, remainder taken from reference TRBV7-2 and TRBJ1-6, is GAGVSQSPSNKVTEKGKDVELRCDPISGHTALYWYRQSLGQGLEFLIYFQGNSAPDKSGLPSDRFSAERTGGSVSTLTIQRTQQEDSAVYLCASSLVYRVEYNSPLHFGNGTRLTVT.

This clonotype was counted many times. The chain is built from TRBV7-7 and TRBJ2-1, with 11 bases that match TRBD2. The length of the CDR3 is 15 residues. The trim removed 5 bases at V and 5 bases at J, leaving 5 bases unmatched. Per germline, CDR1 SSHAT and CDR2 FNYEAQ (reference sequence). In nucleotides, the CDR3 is TGTGCCAGCAGCCCGACTAGCGGGATAAACAATGAGCAGTTCTTC. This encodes CASSPTSGINNEQFF.

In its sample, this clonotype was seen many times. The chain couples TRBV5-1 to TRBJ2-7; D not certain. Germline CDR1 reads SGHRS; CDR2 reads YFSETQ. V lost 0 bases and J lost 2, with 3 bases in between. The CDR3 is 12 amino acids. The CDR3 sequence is CASSLDTYEQYF. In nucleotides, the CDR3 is TGCGCCAGCAGCTTGGACACCTACGAGCAGTACTTC.

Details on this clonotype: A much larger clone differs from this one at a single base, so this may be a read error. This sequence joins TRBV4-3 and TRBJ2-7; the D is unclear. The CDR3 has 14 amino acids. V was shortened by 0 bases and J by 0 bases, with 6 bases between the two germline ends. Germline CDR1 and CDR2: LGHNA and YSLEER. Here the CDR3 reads CASSQDSGSYEQYF. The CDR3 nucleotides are TGCGCCAGCAGCCAAGATAGTGGCTCCTACGAGCAGTACTTC.

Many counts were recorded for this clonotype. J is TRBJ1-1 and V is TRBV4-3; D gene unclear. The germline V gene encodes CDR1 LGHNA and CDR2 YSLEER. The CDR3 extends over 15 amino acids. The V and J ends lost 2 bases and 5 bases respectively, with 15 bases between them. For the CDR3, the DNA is TGCGCCAGCAGCCAAATTGAGGGAGGGAGGACTGAAGCTTTCTTT. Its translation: CASSQIEGGRTEAFF.

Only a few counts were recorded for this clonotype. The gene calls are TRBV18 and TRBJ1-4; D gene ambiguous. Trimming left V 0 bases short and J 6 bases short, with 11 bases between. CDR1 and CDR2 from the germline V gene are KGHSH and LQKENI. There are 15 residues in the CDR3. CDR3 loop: CASSPPGKRDEKLFF. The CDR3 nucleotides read TGTGCCAGCTCACCACCGGGGAAGAGGGATGAAAAACTGTTTTTT.

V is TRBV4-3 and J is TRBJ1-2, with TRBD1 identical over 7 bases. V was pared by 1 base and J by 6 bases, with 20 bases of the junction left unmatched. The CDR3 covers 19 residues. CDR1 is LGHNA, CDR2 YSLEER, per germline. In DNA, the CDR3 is TGCGCCAGCAGCCAAGTTCAAGGGGGCGACTTCCACAATGAGCATGGCTACACCTTC. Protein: CASSQVQGGDFHNEHGYTF.

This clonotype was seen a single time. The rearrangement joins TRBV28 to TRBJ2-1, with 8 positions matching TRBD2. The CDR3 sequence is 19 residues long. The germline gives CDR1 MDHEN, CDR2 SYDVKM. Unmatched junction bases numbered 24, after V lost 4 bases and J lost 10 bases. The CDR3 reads CASSYTHLGVGRALYEQFF. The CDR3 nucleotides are TGTGCCAGCAGTTACACCCACTTGGGGGTCGGGAGGGCCCTCTACGAGCAGTTCTTC.

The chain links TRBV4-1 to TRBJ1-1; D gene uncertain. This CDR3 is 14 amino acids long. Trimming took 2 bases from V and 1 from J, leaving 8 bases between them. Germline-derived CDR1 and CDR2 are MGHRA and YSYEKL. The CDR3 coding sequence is TGCGCCAGCAGCCAATCTTTGGGGAACACTGAAGCTTTCTTT. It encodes CASSQSLGNTEAFF.

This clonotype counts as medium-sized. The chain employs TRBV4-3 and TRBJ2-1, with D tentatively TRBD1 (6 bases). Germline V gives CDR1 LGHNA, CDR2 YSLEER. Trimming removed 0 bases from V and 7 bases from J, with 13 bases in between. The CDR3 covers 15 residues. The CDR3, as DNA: TGCGCCAGCAGCCAAGACATGGGTAGGGGGAATGAGCAGTTCTTC. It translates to CASSQDMGRGNEQFF.

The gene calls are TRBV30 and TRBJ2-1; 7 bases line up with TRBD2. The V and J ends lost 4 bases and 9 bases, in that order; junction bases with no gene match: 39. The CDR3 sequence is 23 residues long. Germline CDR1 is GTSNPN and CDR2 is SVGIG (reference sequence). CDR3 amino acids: CAWNAMGGSVFVQSCNFGSEQFF. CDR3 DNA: TGTGCCTGGAACGCCATGGGAGGGTCTGTTTTTGTACAAAGCTGTAACTTCGGATCTGAGCAGTTCTTC.

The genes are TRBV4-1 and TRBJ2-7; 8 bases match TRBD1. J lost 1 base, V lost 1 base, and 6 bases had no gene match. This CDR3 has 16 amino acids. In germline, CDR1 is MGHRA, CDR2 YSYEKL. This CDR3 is CASSQVTGTGSYEQYF. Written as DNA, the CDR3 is TGCGCCAGCAGCCAAGTAACCGGGACAGGTTCCTACGAGCAGTACTTC.

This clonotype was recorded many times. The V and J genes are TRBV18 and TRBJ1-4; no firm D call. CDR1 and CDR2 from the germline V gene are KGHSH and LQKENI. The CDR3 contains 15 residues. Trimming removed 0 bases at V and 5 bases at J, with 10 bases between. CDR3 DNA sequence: TGTGCCAGCTCACCACCGGGCAGGAGAAATGAAAAACTGTTTTTT. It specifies CASSPPGRRNEKLFF.

Here the CDR3 reads CASSLDWRVGSNQPQHF. In nucleotides, the CDR3 is TGCGCCAGCAGCCTTGATTGGAGGGTGGGTAGCAATCAGCCCCAGCATTTT. V gene TRBV4-3 combines with J gene TRBJ1-5; D call uncertain. This CDR3 comprises 17 residues. The V and J ends lost 4 bases and 0 bases respectively, with 16 bases between them. Germline CDR1 is LGHNA and CDR2 is YSLEER.

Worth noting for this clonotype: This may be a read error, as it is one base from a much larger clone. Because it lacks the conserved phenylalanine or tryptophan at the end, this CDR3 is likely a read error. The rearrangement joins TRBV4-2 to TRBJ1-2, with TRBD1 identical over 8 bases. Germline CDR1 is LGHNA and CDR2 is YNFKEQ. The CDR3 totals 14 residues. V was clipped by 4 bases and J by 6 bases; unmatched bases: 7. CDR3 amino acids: CASSRTDRADGYTS. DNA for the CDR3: TGTGCCAGCAGCCGGACGGACAGGGCTGATGGCTACACCTCC.

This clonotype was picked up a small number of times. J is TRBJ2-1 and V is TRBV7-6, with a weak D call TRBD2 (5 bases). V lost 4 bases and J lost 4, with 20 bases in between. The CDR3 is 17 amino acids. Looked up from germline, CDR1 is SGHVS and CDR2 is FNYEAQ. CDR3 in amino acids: CASSSSARLADYNEQFF. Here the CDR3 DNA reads TGTGCCAGCAGCTCATCCGCCCGGCTAGCAGATTACAATGAGCAGTTCTTC.

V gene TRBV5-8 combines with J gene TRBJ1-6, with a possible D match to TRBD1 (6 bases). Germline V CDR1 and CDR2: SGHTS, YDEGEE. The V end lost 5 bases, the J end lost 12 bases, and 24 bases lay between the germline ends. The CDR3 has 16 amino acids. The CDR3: CASSRSQGNSNQPLHF. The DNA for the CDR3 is TGTGCCAGCAGTCGATCACAGGGCAATAGCAATCAACCCCTCCACTTT.

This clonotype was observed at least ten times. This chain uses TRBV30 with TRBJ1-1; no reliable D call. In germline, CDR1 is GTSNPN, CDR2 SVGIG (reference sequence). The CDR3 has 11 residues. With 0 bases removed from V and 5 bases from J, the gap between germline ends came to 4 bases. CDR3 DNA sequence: TGTGCCTGGAGTGTGGGTACTGAAGCTTTCTTT. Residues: CAWSVGTEAFF.

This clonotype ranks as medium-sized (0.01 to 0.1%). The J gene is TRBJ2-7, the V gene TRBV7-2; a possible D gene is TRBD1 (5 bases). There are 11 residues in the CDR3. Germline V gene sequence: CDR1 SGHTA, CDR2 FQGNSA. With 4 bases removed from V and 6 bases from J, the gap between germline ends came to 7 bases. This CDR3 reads CASSSGLEQYF. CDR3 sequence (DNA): TGTGCCAGCAGCTCAGGGCTCGAGCAGTACTTC.

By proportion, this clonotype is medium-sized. CDR3 amino acids: CASSQDGSGYEQYF. The CDR3, as DNA: TGCGCCAGCAGCCAAGATGGGTCTGGGTACGAGCAGTACTTC. This chain uses TRBV4-3 with TRBJ2-7; the D is unclear. The V gene's germline CDR1 is LGHNA and CDR2 YSLEER. The CDR3 sequence is 14 residues long. V was shortened by 0 bases and J by 4 bases, with 10 bases between the two germline ends.

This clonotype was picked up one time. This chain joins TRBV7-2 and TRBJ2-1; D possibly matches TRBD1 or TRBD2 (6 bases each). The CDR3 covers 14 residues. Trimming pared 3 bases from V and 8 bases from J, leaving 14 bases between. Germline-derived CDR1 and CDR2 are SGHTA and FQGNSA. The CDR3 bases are TGTGCCAGCAGCTTCTTCAGGGGAGGCGATGAGCAGTTCTTC. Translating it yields CASSFFRGGDEQFF. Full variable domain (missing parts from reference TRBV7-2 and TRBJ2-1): GAGVSQSPSNKVTEKGKDVELRCDPISGHTALYWYRQSLGQGLEFLIYFQGNSAPDKSGLPSDRFSAERTGGSVSTLTIQRTQQEDSAVYLCASSFFRGGDEQFFGPGTRLTVL.

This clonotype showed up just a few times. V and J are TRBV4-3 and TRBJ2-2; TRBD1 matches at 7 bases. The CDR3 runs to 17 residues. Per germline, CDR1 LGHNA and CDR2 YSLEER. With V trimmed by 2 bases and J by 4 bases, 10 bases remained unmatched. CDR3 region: CASSQSPPGGSTGELFF. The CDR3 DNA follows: TGCGCCAGCAGCCAAAGCCCCCCAGGGGGTAGCACCGGGGAGCTGTTTTTT.

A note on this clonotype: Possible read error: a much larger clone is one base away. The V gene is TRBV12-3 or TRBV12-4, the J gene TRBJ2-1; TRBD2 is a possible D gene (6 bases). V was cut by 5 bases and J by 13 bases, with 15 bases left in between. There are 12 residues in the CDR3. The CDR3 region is CASSVGAGTQFF. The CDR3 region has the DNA TGTGCCAGCAGTGTGGGCGCGGGGACCCAGTTCTTC.

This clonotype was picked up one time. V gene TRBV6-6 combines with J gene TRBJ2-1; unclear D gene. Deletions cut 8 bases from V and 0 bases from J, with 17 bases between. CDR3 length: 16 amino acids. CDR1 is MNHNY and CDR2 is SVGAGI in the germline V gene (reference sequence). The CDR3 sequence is CASGQPNNPSYNEQFF. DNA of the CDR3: TGTGCCAGCGGTCAGCCAAACAATCCCTCCTACAATGAGCAGTTCTTC.

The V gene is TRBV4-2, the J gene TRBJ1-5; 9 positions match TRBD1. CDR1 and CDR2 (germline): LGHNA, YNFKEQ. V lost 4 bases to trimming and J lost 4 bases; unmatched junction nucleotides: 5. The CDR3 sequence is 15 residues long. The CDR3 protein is CASSPRTGDNQPQHF. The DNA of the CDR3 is TGTGCCAGCAGCCCGCGGACAGGGGATAATCAGCCCCAGCATTTT.